This passage covers 18 T cell receptor beta chains from one sample sequenced in a study of sequential checkpoint blockade in melanoma (dated by TCRdb to about 2019). Library creation used the immunoSEQ multiplex PCR assay. Imported from immuneACCESS, the table was reduced by TCRdb to in-frame sequences with V and J called. These copies leave out some clones; in studies compared against another copy, an unresolved V gene accounts for under half, and the cause of the remainder is not known. Across this sample there are roughly 6,500 clones, with under 50% seen only once. The top ten clonotypes cover roughly 29% of the sample. The sample's treatment or condition label, in plain terms: randomized to nivolumab then ipilimumab (arm A) or the reverse (arm B). Material: CD8+ T cells sorted from blood (inferred from file names), obtained from a patient given nivolumab and ipilimumab in sequence. The receptors were gathered from a human patient with melanoma. Some clones in this sample may be carry-over from other donors' samples.

The rearrangement uses TRBV5-5 and TRBJ1-2; 8 bases match TRBD1. The trim removed 3 bases at V and 5 bases at J, leaving 12 bases unmatched. Germline lookup yields CDR1 SGHKS and CDR2 YYEKEE (reference sequence). This CDR3 comprises 16 residues. CDR3 amino acids: CASSSETGASSYGYTF. Here the CDR3 DNA reads TGTGCCAGCAGCTCCGAGACAGGGGCATCCTCGTATGGCTACACCTTC.

CDR3 amino acids: CASSESYEQYF. The CDR3 DNA reads TGTGCCAGCAGCGAGAGTTACGAGCAGTACTTC. V usage is TRBV5-5 and J usage is TRBJ2-7, with no clear D. Trimming left V 4 bases short and J 4 bases short, with 6 bases between. The CDR3 extends over 11 amino acids. Germline-derived CDR1 and CDR2 are SGHKS and YYEKEE (reference sequence).

This rearrangement joins TRBV4-3 to TRBJ1-6; a possible D gene is TRBD1 (5 bases). Trimming took off 0 bases at V and 7 bases at J, with 16 bases between the two ends. The CDR3 length is 17 residues. Per the germline V gene, CDR1 is LGHNA and CDR2 is YSLEER. The CDR3 coding sequence is TGCGCCAGCAGCCAAGATCGGTGGTCAGGGCCAAATTCACCCCTCCACTTT. It is translated as CASSQDRWSGPNSPLHF.

The chain couples TRBV11-2 to TRBJ2-7; 8 bases agree with TRBD1. The CDR3 loop spans 15 amino acids. The germline CDR1 and CDR2 sequences are SGHAT and FQNNGV. J lost 3 bases, V lost 3 bases, and 7 bases had no gene match. This chain's CDR3 is CASSFGTGAYYEQYF. In DNA, the CDR3 is TGTGCCAGCAGCTTCGGGACAGGAGCCTACTACGAGCAGTACTTC.

This clone has just a few counts. The chain is built from TRBV28 and TRBJ2-7; D is unclear. Trimming pared 5 bases from V and 5 bases from J, leaving 13 bases between. The CDR3 is 13 residues long. Germline-derived CDR1 and CDR2 are MDHEN and SYDVKM. The DNA for the CDR3 is TGTGCCAGCAGTGCCCGAGTATTCCACGAGCAGTACTTC. Protein product: CASSARVFHEQYF. The full variable domain, its missing parts supplied by reference TRBV28 and TRBJ2-7, is DVKVTQSSRYLVKRTGEKVFLECVQDMDHENMFWYRQDPGLGLRLIYFSYDVKMKEKGDIPEGYSVSREKKERFSLILESASTNQTSMYLCASSARVFHEQYFGPGTRLTVT.

The V and J genes are TRBV4-1 and TRBJ1-5, with a tentative D call TRBD1 (6 bases). Germline CDR1 MGHRA, CDR2 YSYEKL. The CDR3 has 14 amino acids. V lost 0 bases and J 7 bases, leaving 10 bases between the germline ends. CDR3 region: CASSQEQGIQPQHF. The CDR3 nucleotides read TGCGCCAGCAGCCAAGAGCAGGGGATACAGCCCCAGCATTTT.

This sequence joins TRBV7-2 and TRBJ2-3, with TRBD1 identical over 9 bases. The ends lost 3 bases at V and 6 bases at J; junction bases unmatched: 7. Germline V gives CDR1 SGHTA, CDR2 FQGNSA. This CDR3 has 15 residues. The CDR3 region has the DNA TGTGCCAGCAGCTTTACAGGGGGCGCAGGGGATACGCAGTATTTT. Its protein is CASSFTGGAGDTQYF.

This chain joins TRBV7-8 and TRBJ1-5; 7 bases match TRBD1. Trimming at V came to 0 bases and at J to 5 bases, leaving 7 bases not matched to a gene. Germline-derived CDR1 and CDR2 are SGHVS and FQNEAQ. CDR3 length: 16 residues. The CDR3 coding sequence is TGTGCCAGCAGCTTAGCATCCAGGGGGAAGGATCAGCCCCAGCATTTT. This encodes CASSLASRGKDQPQHF.

This clone is medium-sized (0.01 to 0.1%). The chain joins TRBV11-2 to TRBJ2-7; D ambiguous. CDR3 length: 14 amino acids. Germline CDR1 reads SGHAT; CDR2 reads FQNNGV. Trimming left V 1 base short and J 2 bases short, with 9 bases between. The CDR3 DNA follows: TGTGCCAGCAGCTTAGCTGCCACAGCCTACGAGCAGTACTTC. Encoded protein: CASSLAATAYEQYF.

This clone is medium-sized (0.01 to 0.1%). The chain links TRBV28 to TRBJ1-5; 7 nucleotides agree with TRBD1. Losses at the gene ends were 5 bases for V and 6 bases for J; bases not matched to a gene: 10. CDR3 size: 15 residues. Germline loops: CDR1 MDHEN, CDR2 SYDVKM. CDR3 sequence: CASSTPGQSVQPQHF. DNA for the CDR3: TGTGCCAGCAGTACCCCGGGACAGTCCGTTCAGCCCCAGCATTTT.

The chain joins TRBV27 to TRBJ1-2; the match to TRBD1 covers 7 bases. Germline trimming cut 8 bases from V and 7 bases from J; bases unmatched to any gene: 7. The CDR3 has 12 residues. Germline V gives CDR1 MNHEY, CDR2 SMNVEV (reference sequence). CDR3 in amino acids: CASLAQGGGYTF. The CDR3 DNA is TGTGCCAGCTTAGCCCAGGGGGGTGGCTACACCTTC.

The rearrangement joins TRBV20-1 to TRBJ2-7; tentatively, D is TRBD1 (5 bases). V was cut by 0 bases and J by 9 bases, with 9 bases left in between. The CDR3 is 11 amino acids. The germline CDR1 and CDR2 sequences are DFQATT and SNEGSKA (reference sequence). The CDR3 bases are TGCAGTGCTAGAGATGGGGCAGGGCAGTACTTC. This codes for CSARDGAGQYF.

The chain links TRBV28 to TRBJ2-7; possibly TRBD2 for D (6 bases). Germline lookup yields CDR1 MDHEN and CDR2 SYDVKM. The V gene lost 6 bases and the J gene lost 0 bases, with 18 bases spanning the gap. There are 16 residues in the CDR3. The CDR3 bases are TGTGCCAGCAGCGCATTATCGGGGGACCCCTCCTACGAGCAGTACTTC. It specifies CASSALSGDPSYEQYF. Supplemented by reference TRBV28 and TRBJ2-7, the full variable domain reads DVKVTQSSRYLVKRTGEKVFLECVQDMDHENMFWYRQDPGLGLRLIYFSYDVKMKEKGDIPEGYSVSREKKERFSLILESASTNQTSMYLCASSALSGDPSYEQYFGPGTRLTVT.

This clone qualifies as medium-sized. The V gene is TRBV27, the J gene TRBJ1-4; 7 nucleotides align to TRBD1. CDR3 length: 16 amino acids. V dropped 8 bases and J dropped 0; count of bases not matched to a gene: 9. From germline, CDR1 is MNHEY and CDR2 SMNVEV (reference sequence). The CDR3 spells CASARGTATTNEKLFF. As DNA, the CDR3 is TGTGCCAGCGCCCGGGGGACAGCCACAACTAATGAAAAACTGTTTTTT.

This clone was detected a few times. The rearrangement uses TRBV13 and TRBJ2-7; weak D call: TRBD1 (5 bases). CDR1 and CDR2 (germline): PRHDT, FYEKMQ (reference sequence). This CDR3 has 13 residues. V shed 5 bases and J shed 3 bases, with 11 bases lying between them. The CDR3 reads CASSLPRDYEQYF. CDR3 nucleotides: TGTGCCAGCAGCCTCCCCAGGGACTACGAGCAGTACTTC. Combining the CDR3 with reference TRBV13 and TRBJ2-7 gives the whole variable domain AAGVIQSPRHLIKEKRETATLKCYPIPRHDTVYWYQQGPGQDPQFLISFYEKMQSDKGSIPDRFSAQQFSDYHSELNMSSLELGDSALYFCASSLPRDYEQYFGPGTRLTVT.

The rearrangement links TRBV11-2 to TRBJ1-1; D is possibly TRBD1 (6 bases). CDR1 is SGHAT, CDR2 FQNNGV, per germline. V gave up 4 bases and J gave up 3 bases, with 18 bases separating them. The CDR3 loop spans 16 amino acids. The CDR3 loop reads CASSSAYQGLDTEAFF. CDR3 nucleotides: TGTGCCAGCAGCTCGGCTTACCAGGGGTTGGACACTGAAGCTTTCTTT.

The V gene is TRBV28, the J gene TRBJ1-1; possibly TRBD1 for D (5 bases). The CDR3 has 16 amino acids. Per the germline V gene, CDR1 is MDHEN and CDR2 is SYDVKM. Trimming left V 5 bases short and J 1 base short, with 17 bases between. CDR3 sequence (DNA): TGTGCCAGCAGTCTAAATCCCCTGGGGGGGAACACTGAAGCTTTCTTT. Its translation is CASSLNPLGGNTEAFF.

Here the CDR3 reads CASTPLPLSYEQYF. CDR3 bases: TGTGCCAGCACCCCCCTCCCCCTCTCCTACGAGCAGTACTTC. The genes are TRBV5-8 and TRBJ2-7, with D uncertain. Germline CDR1 SGHTS, CDR2 YDEGEE. The CDR3 length is 14 residues. V was pared by 6 bases and J by 0 bases, with 13 bases between.